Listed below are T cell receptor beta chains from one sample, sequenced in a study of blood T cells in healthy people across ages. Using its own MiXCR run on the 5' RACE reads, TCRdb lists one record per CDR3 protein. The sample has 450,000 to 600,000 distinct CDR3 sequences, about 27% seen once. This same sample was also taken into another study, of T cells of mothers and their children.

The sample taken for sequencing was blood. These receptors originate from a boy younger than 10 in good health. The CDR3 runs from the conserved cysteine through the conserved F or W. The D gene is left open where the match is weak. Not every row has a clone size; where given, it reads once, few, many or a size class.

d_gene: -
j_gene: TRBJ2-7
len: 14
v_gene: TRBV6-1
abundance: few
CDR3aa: CASSEAGPSYEQYF
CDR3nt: TGTGCCAGCAGTGAAGCGGGTCCTTCCTACGAGCAGTACTTC

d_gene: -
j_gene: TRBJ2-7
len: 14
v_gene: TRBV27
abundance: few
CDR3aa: CASRAQGLTYEQYF
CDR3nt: TGTGCCAGCAGGGCCCAGGGGCTCACCTACGAGCAGTACTTC

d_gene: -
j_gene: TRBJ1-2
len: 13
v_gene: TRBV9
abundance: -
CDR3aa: CASSVAVLGGYTF
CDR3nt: TGTGCCAGCAGCGTAGCAGTCCTGGGAGGCTACACCTTC

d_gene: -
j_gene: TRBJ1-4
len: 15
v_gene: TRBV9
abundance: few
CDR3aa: CASSPITGAREKLFF
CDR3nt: TGTGCCAGCAGCCCTATTACTGGAGCACGCGAAAAACTGTTTTTT

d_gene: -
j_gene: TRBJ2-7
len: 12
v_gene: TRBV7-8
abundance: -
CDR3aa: CASSPLGYEQYF
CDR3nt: TGTGCCAGCAGCCCCCTGGGCTACGAGCAGTACTTC

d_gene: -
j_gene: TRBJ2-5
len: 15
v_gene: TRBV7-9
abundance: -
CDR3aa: CASSSARGATETQYF
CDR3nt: TGTGCCAGCAGCTCTGCTCGGGGGGCTACAGAGACCCAGTACTTC

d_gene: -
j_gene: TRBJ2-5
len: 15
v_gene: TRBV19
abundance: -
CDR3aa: CASSRTWGGQETQYF
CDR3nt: TGTGCCAGTAGTAGAACTTGGGGAGGTCAAGAGACCCAGTACTTC

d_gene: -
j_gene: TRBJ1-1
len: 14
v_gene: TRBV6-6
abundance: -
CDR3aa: CASNIPDQQTEAFF
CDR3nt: TGTGCCAGCAATATCCCGGACCAACAAACTGAAGCTTTCTTT

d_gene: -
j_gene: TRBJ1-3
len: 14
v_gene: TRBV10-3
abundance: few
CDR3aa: CAISEGRNGNTIYF
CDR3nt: TGTGCCATCAGTGAAGGCAGGAATGGAAACACCATATATTTT

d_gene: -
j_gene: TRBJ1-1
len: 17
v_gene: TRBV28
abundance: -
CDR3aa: CASSLLHGRGRNTEAFF
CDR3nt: TGTGCCAGCAGTTTACTCCACGGCCGCGGGAGGAACACTGAAGCTTTCTTT

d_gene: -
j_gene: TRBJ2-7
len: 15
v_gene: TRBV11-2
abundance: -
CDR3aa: CASSLSQQGPYEQYF
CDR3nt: TGTGCCAGCAGCTTGTCCCAACAGGGACCCTACGAGCAGTACTTC

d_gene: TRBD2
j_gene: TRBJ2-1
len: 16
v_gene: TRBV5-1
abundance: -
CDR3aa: CASSPELAGGSNEQFF
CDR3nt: TGCGCCAGCAGCCCGGAGCTAGCGGGAGGCTCCAATGAGCAGTTCTTC

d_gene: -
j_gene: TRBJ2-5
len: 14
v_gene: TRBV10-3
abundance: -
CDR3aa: CAASSGDSRETQYF
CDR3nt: TGTGCCGCCTCTTCAGGAGATTCACGCGAGACCCAGTACTTC

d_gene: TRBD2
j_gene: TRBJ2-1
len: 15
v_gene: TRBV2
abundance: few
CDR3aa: CASSIRAGGLNEQFF
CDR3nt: TGTGCCAGCAGTATCCGAGCGGGGGGGCTCAATGAGCAGTTCTTC

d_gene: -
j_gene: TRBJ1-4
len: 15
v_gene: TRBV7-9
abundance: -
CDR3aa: CASSLSRATNEKLFF
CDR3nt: TGTGCCAGCAGCTTAAGCCGCGCAACTAATGAAAAGCTGTTTTTT

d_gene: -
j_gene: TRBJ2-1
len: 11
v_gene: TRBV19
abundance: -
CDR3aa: CASNRDNEQFF
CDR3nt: TGTGCCAGTAACAGAGACAATGAGCAGTTCTTC

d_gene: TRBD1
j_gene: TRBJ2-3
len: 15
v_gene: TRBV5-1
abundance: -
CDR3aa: CASSSRQGGTDTQYF
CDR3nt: TGCGCCAGCAGCTCTAGACAGGGTGGGACAGATACGCAGTATTTT

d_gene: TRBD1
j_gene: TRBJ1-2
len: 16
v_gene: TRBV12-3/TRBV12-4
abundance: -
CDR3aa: CAGRHRDSRRNYGYTF
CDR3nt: TGTGCCGGCAGACACCGGGACAGCAGGCGTAACTATGGCTACACCTTC

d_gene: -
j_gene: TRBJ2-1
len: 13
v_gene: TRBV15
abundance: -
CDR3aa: CATRGGPYNEQFF
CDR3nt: TGTGCCACCAGGGGGGGACCATACAATGAGCAGTTCTTC

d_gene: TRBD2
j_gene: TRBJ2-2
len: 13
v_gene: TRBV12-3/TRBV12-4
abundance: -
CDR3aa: CASRTSVTGELFF
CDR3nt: TGTGCCAGCAGGACTAGCGTGACCGGGGAGCTGTTTTTT

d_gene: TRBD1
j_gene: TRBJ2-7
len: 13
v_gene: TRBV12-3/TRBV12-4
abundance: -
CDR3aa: CASSKGQGYEQYF
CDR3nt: TGTGCCAGCAGTAAAGGACAGGGATACGAGCAGTACTTC

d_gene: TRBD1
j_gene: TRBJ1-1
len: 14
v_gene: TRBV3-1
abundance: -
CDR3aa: CASSQGTGNTEAFF
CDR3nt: TGTGCCAGCAGCCAAGGGACAGGGAACACTGAAGCTTTCTTT

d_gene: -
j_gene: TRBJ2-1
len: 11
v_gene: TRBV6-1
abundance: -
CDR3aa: CASPPPVLRFF
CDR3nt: TGTGCCAGCCCTCCCCCGGTTCTTCGGTTCTTC

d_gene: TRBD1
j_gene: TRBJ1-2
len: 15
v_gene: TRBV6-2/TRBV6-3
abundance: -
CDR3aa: CASSYRTGAAYGYTF
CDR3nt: TGTGCCAGCAGTTACCGGACAGGGGCGGCCTATGGCTACACCTTC

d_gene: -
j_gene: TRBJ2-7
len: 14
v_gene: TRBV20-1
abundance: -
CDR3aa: CSANTGIGGYEQYF
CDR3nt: TGCAGTGCTAATACAGGGATAGGAGGGTACGAGCAGTACTTC

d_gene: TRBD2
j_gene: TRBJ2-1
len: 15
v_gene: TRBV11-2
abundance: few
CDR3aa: CASSPRGGQYNEQFF
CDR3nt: TGTGCCAGCAGCCCCCGCGGGGGTCAATACAATGAGCAGTTCTTC

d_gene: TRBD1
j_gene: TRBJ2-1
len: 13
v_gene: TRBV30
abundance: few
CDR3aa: CAWSGRQGGWQFF
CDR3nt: TGTGCCTGGAGCGGTAGACAGGGCGGTTGGCAGTTCTTC

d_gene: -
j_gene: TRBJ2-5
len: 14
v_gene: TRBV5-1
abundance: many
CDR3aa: CASSLGGSGETQYF
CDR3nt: TGCGCCAGCAGCTTGGGAGGGAGCGGGGAGACCCAGTACTTC

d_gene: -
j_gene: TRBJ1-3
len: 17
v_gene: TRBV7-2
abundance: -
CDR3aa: CASSLGGGRGFGNTIYF
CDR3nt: TGTGCCAGCAGCTTAGGCGGCGGCAGGGGTTTTGGAAACACCATATATTTT

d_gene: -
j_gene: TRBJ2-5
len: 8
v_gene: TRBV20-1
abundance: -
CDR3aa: CRARYKYF
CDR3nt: TGCAGAGCTAGATACAAGTACTTC

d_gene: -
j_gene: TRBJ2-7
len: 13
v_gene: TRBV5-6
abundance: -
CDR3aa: CASSLGRPNEQYF
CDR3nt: TGTGCCAGCAGCTTGGGTCGACCTAACGAGCAGTACTTC

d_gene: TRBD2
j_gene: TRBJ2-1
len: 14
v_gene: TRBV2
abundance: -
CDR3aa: CASLTSGPSNEQFF
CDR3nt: TGTGCCAGCCTAACTAGCGGGCCATCCAATGAGCAGTTCTTC

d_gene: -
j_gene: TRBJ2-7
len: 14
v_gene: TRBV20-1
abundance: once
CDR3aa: CSALWGLEAYEQYF
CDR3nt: TGCAGTGCCCTCTGGGGGCTAGAGGCCTACGAGCAGTACTTC

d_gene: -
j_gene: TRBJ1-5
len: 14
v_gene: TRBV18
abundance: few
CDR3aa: CASSPQGNNQPQHF
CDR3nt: TGTGCCAGCTCACCACAAGGTAACAATCAGCCCCAGCATTTT

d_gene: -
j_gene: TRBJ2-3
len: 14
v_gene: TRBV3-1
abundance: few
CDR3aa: CASLNSDATDTQYF
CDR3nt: TGTGCCAGCCTTAATAGCGATGCCACAGATACGCAGTATTTT

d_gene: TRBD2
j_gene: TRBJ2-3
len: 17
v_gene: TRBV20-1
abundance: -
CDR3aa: CSARDIQGLAGGSTQYF
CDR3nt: TGCAGTGCTAGAGATATTCAGGGACTAGCGGGGGGGAGTACGCAGTATTTT

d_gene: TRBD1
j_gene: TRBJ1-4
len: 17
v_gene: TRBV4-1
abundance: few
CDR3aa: CASSRGDRAVANEKLFF
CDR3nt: TGCGCCAGCAGCCGAGGGGACAGGGCAGTGGCTAATGAAAAACTGTTTTTT

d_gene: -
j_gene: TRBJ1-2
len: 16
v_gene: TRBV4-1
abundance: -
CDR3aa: CASSQGAGFGNYGYTF
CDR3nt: TGCGCCAGCAGCCAAGGGGCAGGGTTTGGGAACTATGGCTACACCTTC

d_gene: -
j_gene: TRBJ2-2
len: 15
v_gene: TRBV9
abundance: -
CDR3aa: CASSVWVTNTGELFF
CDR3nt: TGTGCCAGCAGCGTATGGGTGACGAACACCGGGGAGCTGTTTTTT

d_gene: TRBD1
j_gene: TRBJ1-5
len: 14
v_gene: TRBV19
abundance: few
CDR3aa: CASSKGQGGQPQHF
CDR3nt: TGTGCCAGTAGTAAGGGACAGGGAGGTCAGCCCCAGCATTTT

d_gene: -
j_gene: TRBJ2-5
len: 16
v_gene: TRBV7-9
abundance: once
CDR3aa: CASSLGSRESQETQYF
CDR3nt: TGTGCCAGCAGCTTAGGGTCTAGAGAGAGCCAAGAGACCCAGTACTTC

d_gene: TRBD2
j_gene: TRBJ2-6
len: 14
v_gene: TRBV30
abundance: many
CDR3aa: CASSAGDGANVLTF
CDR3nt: TGTGCCTCCTCCGCGGGGGATGGGGCCAACGTCCTGACTTTC

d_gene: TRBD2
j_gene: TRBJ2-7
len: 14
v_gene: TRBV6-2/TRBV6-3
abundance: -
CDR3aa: CASTKGLAVLEQYF
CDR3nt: TGTGCCAGCACTAAGGGACTAGCGGTTCTCGAGCAGTACTTC

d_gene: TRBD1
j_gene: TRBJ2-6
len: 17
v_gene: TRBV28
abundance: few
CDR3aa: CASKHRGASSGANVLTF
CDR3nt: TGTGCCAGTAAACACAGGGGCGCCAGCTCTGGGGCCAACGTCCTGACTTTC

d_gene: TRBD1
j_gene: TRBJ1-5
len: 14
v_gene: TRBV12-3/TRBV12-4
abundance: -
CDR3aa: CASSEDRDGQPQHF
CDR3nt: TGTGCCAGCAGTGAGGACAGGGACGGTCAGCCCCAGCATTTT

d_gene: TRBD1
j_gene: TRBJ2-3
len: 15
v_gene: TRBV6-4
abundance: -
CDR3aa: CASSEDRGHTDTQYF
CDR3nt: TGTGCCAGCAGTGAGGACAGGGGGCACACAGATACGCAGTATTTT

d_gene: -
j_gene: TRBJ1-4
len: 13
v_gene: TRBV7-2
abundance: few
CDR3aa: CASIPMGEEKLFF
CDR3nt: TGTGCCAGCATCCCAATGGGGGAGGAAAAACTGTTTTTT

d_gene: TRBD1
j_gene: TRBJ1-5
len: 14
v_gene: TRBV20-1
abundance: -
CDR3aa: CSARGRTGSRPQHF
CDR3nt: TGCAGTGCTAGAGGGCGGACAGGGTCCAGGCCCCAGCATTTT

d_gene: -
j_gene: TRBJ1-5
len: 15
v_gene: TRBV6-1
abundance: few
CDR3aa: CASSETGTGYQPQHF
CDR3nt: TGTGCCAGCAGTGAGACCGGGACGGGTTATCAGCCCCAGCATTTT

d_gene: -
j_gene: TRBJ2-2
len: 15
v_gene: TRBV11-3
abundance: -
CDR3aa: CASSLAGGDIGELFF
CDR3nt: TGTGCCAGCAGCTTAGCTGGGGGCGATATCGGGGAGCTGTTTTTT

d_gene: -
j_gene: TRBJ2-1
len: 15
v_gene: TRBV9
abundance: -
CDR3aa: CASSVAAGAYNEQFF
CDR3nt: TGTGCCAGCAGCGTAGCAGCAGGAGCCTACAATGAGCAGTTCTTC

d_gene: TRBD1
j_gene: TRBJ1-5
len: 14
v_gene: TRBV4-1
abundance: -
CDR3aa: CASSQGTANQPQHF
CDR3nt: TGCGCCAGCAGCCAGGGGACAGCGAATCAGCCCCAGCATTTT

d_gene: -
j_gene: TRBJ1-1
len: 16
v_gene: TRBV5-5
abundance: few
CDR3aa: CASSLAIGVVNTEAFF
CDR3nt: TGTGCCAGCAGCTTGGCCATTGGGGTGGTGAACACTGAAGCTTTCTTT

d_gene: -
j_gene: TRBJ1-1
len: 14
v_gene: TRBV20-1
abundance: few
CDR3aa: CSARDLALNTEAFF
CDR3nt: TGCAGTGCTAGAGATCTAGCATTGAACACTGAAGCTTTCTTT

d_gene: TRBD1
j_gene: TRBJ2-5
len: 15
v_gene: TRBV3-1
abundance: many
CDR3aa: CASSHPEDRQETQYF
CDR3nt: TGTGCCAGCAGCCACCCAGAGGACAGGCAAGAGACCCAGTACTTC

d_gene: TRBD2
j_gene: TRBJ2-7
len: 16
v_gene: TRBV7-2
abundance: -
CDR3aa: CASSYLSGEQNYEQYF
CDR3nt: TGTGCCAGCAGCTACCTAAGCGGGGAACAAAACTACGAGCAGTACTTC

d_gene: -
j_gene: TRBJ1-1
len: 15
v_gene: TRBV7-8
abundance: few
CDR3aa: CASSLGWGQGTEAFF
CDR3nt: TGTGCCAGCAGCTTAGGGTGGGGGCAGGGGACTGAAGCTTTCTTT

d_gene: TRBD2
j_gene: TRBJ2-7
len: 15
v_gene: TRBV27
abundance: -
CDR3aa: CASSLSASGGYEQYF
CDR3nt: TGTGCCAGCAGTTTATCGGCTAGCGGGGGTTACGAGCAGTACTTC

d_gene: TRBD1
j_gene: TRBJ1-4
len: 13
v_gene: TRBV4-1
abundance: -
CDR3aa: CASSQTGEAKLFF
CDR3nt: TGCGCCAGCAGCCAAACAGGGGAGGCAAAACTGTTTTTT

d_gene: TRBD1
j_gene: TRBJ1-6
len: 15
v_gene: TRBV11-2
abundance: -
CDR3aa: CASSSGGGGTSPLHF
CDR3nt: TGTGCCAGCAGTTCAGGCGGAGGGGGCACTTCACCCCTCCACTTT